Below, one T cell receptor (beta chain) is given with its context. Its antigen remains unidentified. The sample originates from a study of T cell repertoires in cytomegalovirus infection. Looking at the study overall: Carrying CMV and the relevant HLA type showed in public TCR beta signatures.

In TCRdb, the reads were re-called with MiXCR into one record per CDR3 protein. The top ten clones hold 25% of a sample with about 160,000 distinct CDR3 sequences, less than 25% of them seen once. Germline CDR1 SEHNR, CDR2 FQNEAQ (reference sequence). There are 20 residues in the CDR3. The J segment lost 0 bases and the V segment lost 4 bases, leaving 13 bases of the junction unmatched. Source: CD8+ T cells from cultured PBMCs, taken from culture after CMV antigen stimulation. The clonotype originates from a human donor in good health (CMV status not recorded). Some clones in this sample may be carry-over from other donors' samples. V usage is TRBV7-9 and J usage is TRBJ2-6; TRBD2 matches at 9 bases. The CDR3 nucleotides are TGTGCCAGCAGCTCTAGCGGGACACCCTACGCCCTCTCTGGGGCCAACGTCCTGACTTTC. Its protein product is CASSSSGTPYALSGANVLTF.